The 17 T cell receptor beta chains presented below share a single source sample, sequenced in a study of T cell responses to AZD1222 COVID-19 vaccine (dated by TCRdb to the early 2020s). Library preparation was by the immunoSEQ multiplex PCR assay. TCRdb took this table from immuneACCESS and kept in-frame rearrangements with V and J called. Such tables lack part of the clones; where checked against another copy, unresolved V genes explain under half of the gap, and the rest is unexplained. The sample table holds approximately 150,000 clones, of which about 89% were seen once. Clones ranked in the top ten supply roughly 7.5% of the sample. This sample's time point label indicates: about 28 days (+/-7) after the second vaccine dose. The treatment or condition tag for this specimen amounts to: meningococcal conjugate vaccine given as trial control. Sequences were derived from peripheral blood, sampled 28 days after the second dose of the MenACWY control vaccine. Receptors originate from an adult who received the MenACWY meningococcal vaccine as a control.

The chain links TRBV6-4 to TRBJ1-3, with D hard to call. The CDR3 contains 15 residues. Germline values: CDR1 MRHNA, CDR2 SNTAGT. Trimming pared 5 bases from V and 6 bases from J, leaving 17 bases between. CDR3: CASSNIGVPPNTIYF. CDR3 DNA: TGTGCCAGCAGTAACATCGGGGTACCTCCAAACACCATATATTTT.

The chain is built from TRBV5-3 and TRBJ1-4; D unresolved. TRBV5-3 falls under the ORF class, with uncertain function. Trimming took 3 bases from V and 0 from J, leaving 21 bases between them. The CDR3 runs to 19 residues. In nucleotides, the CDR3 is TGTGCCAGAAGCTATTGTTTTGAAGCCCTAAGGGCAACTAATGAAAAACTGTTTTTT. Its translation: CARSYCFEALRATNEKLFF.

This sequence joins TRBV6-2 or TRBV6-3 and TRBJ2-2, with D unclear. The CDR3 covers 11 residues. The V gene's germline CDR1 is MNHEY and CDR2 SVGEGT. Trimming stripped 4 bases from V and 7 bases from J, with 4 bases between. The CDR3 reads CASSWGGELFF. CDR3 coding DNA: TGTGCCAGCAGTTGGGGCGGGGAGCTGTTTTTT.

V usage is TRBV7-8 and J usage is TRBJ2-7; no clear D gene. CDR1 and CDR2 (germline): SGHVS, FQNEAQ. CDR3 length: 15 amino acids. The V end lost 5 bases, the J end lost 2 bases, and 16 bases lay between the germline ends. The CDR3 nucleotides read TGTGCCAGCAGCCCGAATGAGGCCCTAACCTACGAGCAGTACTTC. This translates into CASSPNEALTYEQYF.

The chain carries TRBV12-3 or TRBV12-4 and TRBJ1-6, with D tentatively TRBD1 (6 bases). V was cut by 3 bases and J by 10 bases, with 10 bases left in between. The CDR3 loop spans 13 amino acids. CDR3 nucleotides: TGTGCCAGCAGTTTCGAGGGGGTCTCACCCCTCCACTTT. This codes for CASSFEGVSPLHF.

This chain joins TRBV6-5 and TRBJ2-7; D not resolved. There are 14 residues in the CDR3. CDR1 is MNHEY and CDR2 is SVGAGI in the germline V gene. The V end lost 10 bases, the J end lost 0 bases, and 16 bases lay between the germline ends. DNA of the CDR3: TGTGCCACCCAGGCCCTCCTCAGCTCCTACGAGCAGTACTTC. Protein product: CATQALLSSYEQYF.

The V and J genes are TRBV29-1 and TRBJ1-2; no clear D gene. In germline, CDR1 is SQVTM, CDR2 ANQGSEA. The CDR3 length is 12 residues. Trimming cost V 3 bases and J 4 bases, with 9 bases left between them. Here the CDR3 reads CSVDAGSYGYTF. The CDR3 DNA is TGCAGCGTTGATGCAGGTAGCTATGGCTACACCTTC.

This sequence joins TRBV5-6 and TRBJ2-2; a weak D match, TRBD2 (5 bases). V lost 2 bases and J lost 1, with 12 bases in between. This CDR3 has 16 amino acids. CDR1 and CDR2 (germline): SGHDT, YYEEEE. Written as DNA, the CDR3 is TGTGCCAGCAGCTTTACTACTGCGGGGAACACCGGGGAGCTGTTTTTT. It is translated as CASSFTTAGNTGELFF. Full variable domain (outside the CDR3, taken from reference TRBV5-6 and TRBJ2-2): DAGVTQSPTHLIKTRGQQVTLRCSPKSGHDTVSWYQQALGQGPQFIFQYYEEEERQRGNFPDRFSGHQFPNYSSELNVNALLLGDSALYLCASSFTTAGNTGELFFGEGSRLTVL.

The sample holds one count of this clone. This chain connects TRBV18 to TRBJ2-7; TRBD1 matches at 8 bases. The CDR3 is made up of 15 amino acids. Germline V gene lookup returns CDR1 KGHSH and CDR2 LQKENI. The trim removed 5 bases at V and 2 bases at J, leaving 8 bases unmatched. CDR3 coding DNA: TGTGCCAGCTCATCAGGGACAGGCTCACCCTACGAGCAGTACTTC. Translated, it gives CASSSGTGSPYEQYF. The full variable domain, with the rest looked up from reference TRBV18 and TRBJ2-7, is NAGVMQNPRHLVRRRGQEARLRCSPMKGHSHVYWYRQLPEEGLKFMVYLQKENIIDESGMPKERFSAEFPKEGPSILRIQQVVRGDSAAYFCASSSGTGSPYEQYFGPGTRLTVT.

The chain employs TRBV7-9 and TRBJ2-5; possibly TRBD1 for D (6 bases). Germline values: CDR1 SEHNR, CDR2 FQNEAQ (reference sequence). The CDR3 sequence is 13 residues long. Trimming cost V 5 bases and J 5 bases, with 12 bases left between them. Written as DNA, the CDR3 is TGTGCCAGCAGCCCGGGACAACTGGAGACCCAGTACTTC. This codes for CASSPGQLETQYF.

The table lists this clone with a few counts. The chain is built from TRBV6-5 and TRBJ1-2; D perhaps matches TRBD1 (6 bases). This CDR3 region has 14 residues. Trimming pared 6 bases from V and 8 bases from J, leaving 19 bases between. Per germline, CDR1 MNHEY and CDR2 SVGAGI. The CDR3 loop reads CASSDKRTASGYTF. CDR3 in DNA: TGTGCCAGCAGCGATAAGAGGACAGCCTCCGGCTACACCTTC.

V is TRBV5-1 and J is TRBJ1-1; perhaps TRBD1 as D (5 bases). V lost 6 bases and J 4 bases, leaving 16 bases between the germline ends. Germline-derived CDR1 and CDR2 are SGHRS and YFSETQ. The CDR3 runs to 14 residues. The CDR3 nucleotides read TGCGCCAGCAAGACAGTTACATCGGTCACTGAAGCTTTCTTT. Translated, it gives CASKTVTSVTEAFF.

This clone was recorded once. CDR3 residues: CASSATGGWGSPLHF. The CDR3 DNA reads TGTGCCAGCAGCGCTACAGGGGGCTGGGGTTCACCCCTCCACTTT. This chain connects TRBV9 to TRBJ1-6; 9 positions agree with TRBD1. The CDR3 covers 15 residues. Germline values: CDR1 SGDLS, CDR2 YYNGEE. The trim removed 3 bases at V and 9 bases at J, leaving 7 bases unmatched.

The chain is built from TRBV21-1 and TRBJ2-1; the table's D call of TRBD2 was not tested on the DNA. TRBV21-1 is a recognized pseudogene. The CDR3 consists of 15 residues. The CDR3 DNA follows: TGTGCCAGCAGCAAAGCTACGGGCTCCTACAATGAGCAGTTCTTC. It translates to CASSKATGSYNEQFF.

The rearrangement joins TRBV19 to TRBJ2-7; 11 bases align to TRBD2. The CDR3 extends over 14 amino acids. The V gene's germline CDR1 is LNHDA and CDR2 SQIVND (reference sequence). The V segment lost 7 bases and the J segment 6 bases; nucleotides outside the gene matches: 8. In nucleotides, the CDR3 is TGTGCCAGTACCCTTACTAGCGGGAGTTTCGAGCAGTACTTC. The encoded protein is CASTLTSGSFEQYF.

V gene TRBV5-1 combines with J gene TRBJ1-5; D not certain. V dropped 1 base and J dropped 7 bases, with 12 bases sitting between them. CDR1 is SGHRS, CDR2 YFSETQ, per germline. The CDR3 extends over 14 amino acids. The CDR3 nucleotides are TGCGCCAGCAGCTTGTACGGGGAGGGACAGCCCCAGCATTTT. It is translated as CASSLYGEGQPQHF. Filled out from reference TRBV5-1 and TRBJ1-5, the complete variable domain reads KAGVTQTPRYLIKTRGQQVTLSCSPISGHRSVSWYQQTPGQGLQFLFEYFSETQRNKGNFPGRFSGRQFSNSRSEMNVSTLELGDSALYLCASSLYGEGQPQHFGDGTRLSIL.

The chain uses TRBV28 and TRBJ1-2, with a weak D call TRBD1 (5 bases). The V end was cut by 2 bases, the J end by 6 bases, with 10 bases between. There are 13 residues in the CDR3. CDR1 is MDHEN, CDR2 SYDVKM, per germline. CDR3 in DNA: TGTGCCAGCAGTTTACAGGACAAGCATGGCTACACCTTC. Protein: CASSLQDKHGYTF.